This entry describes one T cell receptor (beta chain). Its antigen is currently not known. The record has no base qualities; no much larger clone is one base away. This entry belongs to a study of OX40 agonist ivuxolimab in advanced cancers. General notes on the study: Ivuxolimab was a fully human IgG2 agonistic monoclonal antibody targeting the costimulatory receptor OX40 (CD134). Intravenous ivuxolimab was administered to patients every 2 weeks at six dose levels: 0.01, 0.1, 0.3, 1.5, 3 and 10 mg/kg. Of the approximately 50 dose-escalation patients, hepatocellular carcinoma was present in about 20, melanoma in approximately 15, renal cell carcinoma in 9 and head and neck cancer in 9. The dose-escalation cohort was roughly 87% male with a mean age of about 60 years, ranging from about 23 to 85. Patients were allowed to have had prior anti-PD-1, anti-PD-L1 or anti-CTLA-4 therapy, and approximately 41% of the dose-escalation patients had previously received checkpoint inhibitors. Partial responses occurred in three dose-escalation patients: two with cutaneous melanoma and one with hepatocellular carcinoma. Peripheral TCRbeta sequencing aimed to test whether ivuxolimab altered TCR sequence diversity and caused clonal T-cell expansion. The paper describes the monotherapy dose-escalation part (N = 52 patients) of the phase I trial of ivuxolimab.

Patients with a history of autoimmune disease or receiving systemic immunosuppression were excluded from the trial. In every dose cohort, peripheral blood was drawn for TCR sequencing at baseline, cycle 4 day 1, and cycle 7 day 1. The samples were drawn from a first-in-human, open-label, multicenter phase I dose-escalation trial of ivuxolimab. Adults with locally advanced or metastatic head and neck squamous cell, hepatocellular, melanoma or renal cell carcinoma were enrolled in the trial. Before TCR sequencing, CD4+ and CD8+ T cells were separately sorted from peripheral blood. The study at large found these results: Low levels of normalized T-cell clonal expansion were also seen in some patients who did not respond. At doses of 0.1 to 3.0 mg/kg, clonal expansion of both CD4+ and CD8+ blood T cells was observed from baseline to week 6. On average, CD8+ T cells showed more expanded clones than CD4+ T cells after ivuxolimab. The antigen specificity of the peripheral T cells that underwent clonal expansion was not determined. In partial responders in the 0.1-3.0 mg/kg groups, normalized peripheral clonal expansion was found to be among the lowest, especially among CD8+ T cells.

Genomic DNA was isolated from the sorted cells so that the TCRbeta CDR3 region could be sequenced. The immunoSEQ Assay was used for sequencing of TCRbeta CDR3 regions. TCRdb mirrors the immuneACCESS table, restricted to in-frame sequences. Some clones are absent from its copies; in checked studies, under half trace to an unresolved V gene, and the reason for the others is unknown. This sample lists about 79,000 clones; 88% were detected once. Together, the top ten hold less than 5% of the sample. The TCR originated in an adult with an advanced solid tumor such as melanoma, head and neck, liver or kidney cancer. The sequences come from CD4+ or CD8+ T cells sorted from blood, collected in a trial of the OX40 agonist ivuxolimab.

The DNA is TGTGCCACGAGGCGGGAGAATAATGAGCAGTTCTTC. This gives the protein CATRRENNEQFF. The rearrangement combines TRBV2 with TRBJ2-1, with TRBD2 matching 7 junction bases. V is pruned by 10 bases and J by 7 bases, leaving 7 bases of the junction without a gene match. CDR1 and CDR2, looked up from the germline V gene, are SNHLY and FYNNEI. Inclusive of the bounding cysteine and phenylalanine, the CDR3 is 12 residues long. CDR3 DNA only is kept here, 36 bases in frame from base 1.